The 2 T cell receptor beta chains in this list originate from one sample, sequenced in a study of tumor-infiltrating lymphocytes in primary liver carcinoma. For each extraction, RNA and DNA were obtained together from about 21-30 mg of unsorted bulk tissue. From roughly 470 ng total RNA, TCR beta cDNA was generated with a primer in the constant region. The TCR beta library was amplified through three nested multiplex PCR rounds in a modified ARM-PCR procedure. A C-beta reverse primer was combined with TRBV1-TRBV30 forward primers in the first two PCR rounds, and each round had approximately 9 cycles. One entry per CDR3 protein, called by TCRdb with MiXCR from the multiplex PCR reads. The repertoire includes just under 95,000 distinct CDR3 sequences, around 68% of them detected once, and 25% to 35% sits in the top ten. Sequencing used tumor-adjacent normal liver tissue. The receptor source for this set is a man in his forties with primary liver carcinoma and hepatitis B virus infection.

For this clonotype: Given a much more abundant clone one base away, this may be a read error. The CDR3 region has the DNA TGTGCCAGCATCAAACAGGATGGTGTCACTGAAGCTTTCTTT. As protein: CASIKQDGVTEAFF. The genes are TRBV6-6 and TRBJ1-1; tentatively, D is TRBD1 (5 bases). The CDR3 is 14 residues long. The ends were cut back, 7 bases at V and 4 bases at J, with 16 bases in the middle. Germline V gene sequence: CDR1 MNHNY, CDR2 SVGAGI (reference sequence).

Regarding this clonotype: At one boundary the junction diverges from the germline segment, which might be a read error. The J gene is TRBJ1-5, the V gene TRBV11-2; D gene unclear. In germline, CDR1 is SGHAT, CDR2 FQNNGV. The CDR3 runs 15 residues. The CDR3 loop is CASSLVVGSNQPQHF. The CDR3 bases are TGTGCCAGCAGCTTAGTAGTGGGGAGCAATCAGCCCCAACATTTT.